This TCR beta chain was identified in a study of cytomegalovirus exposure and HLA in healthy donors. Background on the study: Out of 150 million to 200 million T cells, an earlier analysis found fewer than 140 million unique TCR beta sequences in total.

Findings and caveats of the study: A cluster of highly shared sequence variants was likely a sequencing artifact. Analyzed later, most CMV-associated TCR beta chains appeared HLA-restricted. In most subjects, TCR beta sequences reportedly gave accurate predictions of HLA-A and HLA-B alleles.

This clone was detected a few times. Its antigen remains unknown. 13 Jbeta primers and 60 Vbeta primers were used for the PCR. Sequencing used immunoSEQ multiplex PCR; TCRdb keeps in-frame clones, though not all of them. The data contain around 190,000 clones, 70% to 80% of them seen just once; the ten biggest clones take up 11% to 15%. The CDR3 runs 15 residues. The V gene's germline CDR1 is SGDLS and CDR2 YYNGEE. Trimming removed 3 bases from V and 1 base from J, with 13 bases in between. The source material was PBMCs. The sequence came from a woman aged 25 to 39 in good health and CMV-seropositive. The chain carries TRBV9 and TRBJ1-1, with D perhaps matching TRBD1 (6 bases). The CDR3 reads CASSGPGTTNTEAFF. CDR3 in DNA: TGTGCCAGCAGCGGACCCGGGACAACGAACACTGAAGCTTTCTTT.